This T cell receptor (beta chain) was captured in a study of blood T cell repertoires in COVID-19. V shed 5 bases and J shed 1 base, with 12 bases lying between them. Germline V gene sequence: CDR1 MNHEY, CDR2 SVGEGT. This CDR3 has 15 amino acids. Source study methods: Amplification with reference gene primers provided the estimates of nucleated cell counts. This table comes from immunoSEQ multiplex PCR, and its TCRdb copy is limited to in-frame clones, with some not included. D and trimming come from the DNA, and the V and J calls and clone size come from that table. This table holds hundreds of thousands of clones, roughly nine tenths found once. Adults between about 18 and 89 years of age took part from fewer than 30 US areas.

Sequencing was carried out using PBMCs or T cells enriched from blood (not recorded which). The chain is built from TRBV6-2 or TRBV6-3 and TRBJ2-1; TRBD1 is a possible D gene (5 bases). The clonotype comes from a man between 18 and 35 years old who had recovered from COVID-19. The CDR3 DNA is TGTGCCAGCAGTCGCGTCCAGGGATCCTACAATGAGCAGTTCTTC. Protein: CASSRVQGSYNEQFF.